This T cell receptor beta chain was obtained from a study of cytomegalovirus exposure and HLA in healthy donors (dated by TCRdb to the late 2010s). Notes on the research overall: According to an earlier analysis of 587 of the donors, 150 million to 200 million T cells yielded some 110 million unique TCR beta sequences and approximately 280 Gb of sequence data. The study aimed to test whether signatures of past pathogen exposure could be identified by cataloging public T cell receptors. Donor age, sex, ethnicity and CMV serostatus were collected together with the repertoire data. Along with the roughly 610-subject first cohort, a separate validation cohort of about 110 different subjects was used. Of the roughly 390 genotyped donors, over 65% fell in the genetic ancestry cluster associated with self-reported Caucasian donors. Typing coverage differed by locus: A, B, C, DRB1 and DQB1 were typed in about 620-640 donors, DQA1 in roughly 510, DPA1 in around 610, and DPB1 in roughly 470. The T cell repertoires of several hundred subjects were profiled by immunosequencing and related to cytomegalovirus serostatus. An earlier analysis of 587 of the donors used high-throughput TCR beta sequencing to judge whether each TCR beta V gene segment behaved as functional or pseudogenic. Class I and class II HLA loci were covered by the typing at four-digit resolution. In the later analysis, no new phenotypic data were used to find candidate immune exposures; instead, reliance was placed on TCR beta sequences and their occurrence across donors. To study patterns of TCR occurrence, a later analysis re-analyzed previously published TCR beta repertoires from 666 donors and added high-resolution HLA genotyping. Across around 400 genotyped donors of the cohort, an average of approximately 240,000 unique TCR beta nucleotide sequences per donor were sequenced, and roughly 20% of those sequences were non-productive. A later genetic analysis used genome-wide SNP genotypes for about 60% of the 666 donors, treating that subset as a discovery cohort. Roughly five DR-DQ haplotypes were handled as single units for association and clustering because linkage in the cohort was strong. Roughly 300 gigabases of sequencing data and 70 million to 100 million unique TCR sequences were included in an early release covering about 700 HLA-typed donors. All discovery cohort repertoires had been generated on a single sequencing platform. To predict cytomegalovirus infection status, the study brought together high-throughput TCR immunosequencing, statistical association of individual TCRs with disease status, and machine learning.

As for this clone: Its specific antigen is unknown.

The receptor library was made with the immunoSEQ multiplex PCR assay. For the multiplex PCR, a mixture combining 60 forward primers for TCR Vbeta segments and 13 reverse primers for TCR Jbeta segments was used. The CDR3 region of rearranged TCR beta genes was amplified from genomic DNA by a multiplex PCR assay. Amplified TCR beta libraries were sequenced as 87-base-pair reads on the Illumina HiSeq System. Turning to the authors' computational methods: A later analysis tallied 75 million to 85 million unique TCR beta chains across the 666 repertoires, and 10 million to 11 million of those chains were shared by two or more donors. Raw reads were error-corrected and collapsed into unique sequences with a nearest-neighbor algorithm that merged closely related sequences to remove PCR and sequencing errors. V, D and J gene segments were assigned by aligning CDR3 sequences to IMGT reference sequences. For a sequence to be retained, a match of at least six nucleotides to both a V gene segment and a J gene segment was required. Rearrangements were classified as productive when the CDR3 lacked stop codons and remained in frame with V and J, and all other rearrangements were classified as non-productive. CDR3 was defined according to IMGT convention as the region running from the second conserved V-encoded cysteine to the conserved J-encoded phenylalanine. The earlier analysis of approximately 500 of the donors excluded sequences that lacked an unambiguous match to a single V gene segment. In an earlier analysis of some 590 of the donors, a V segment was called functional when productive rearrangements were above 56.7%, and segregating when the standard deviation between donors exceeded 5%. A statistical classification framework was built for diagnosing cytomegalovirus status from the catalog of TCR beta chain sequences. In a later analysis, V and J genes were assigned by comparing TCR nucleotide sequences against IMGT/GENE-DB human TR gene sequences. A later analysis assigned CDR3 sequences and most-parsimonious VDJ recombination scenarios with the TCRdist pipeline. In a later analysis, each TCR beta chain was defined by its CDR3 amino acid sequence together with its V-gene family, and reads lacking a unique V-gene family were excluded. To address suspected cross-contamination and a sequencing artifact, a later analysis removed a few hundred highly shared, low-generation-probability nucleotide sequences. A later analysis calculated a clonal expansion index for each public chain from normalized within-repertoire ranks of inferred template counts. Generation probabilities in a later analysis came from a VDJ recombination model fitted to out-of-frame rearrangements, and those results were checked against IGoR. Hypergeometric tests were used in a later analysis to score TCR-TCR, TCR-HLA and TCR-CMV co-occurrence, with a repertoire-size bias correction applied to the TCR pairs. To estimate false discovery rates, a later analysis permuted the HLA or CMV assignments 20 times. In a later analysis, co-occurring TCRs were grouped using DBSCAN, with TCRdist sequence similarity added in when clustering inside HLA-allele-positive subsets. Repertoires with fewer than 30,000 or more than 120,000 public chains, plus five repertoires with anomalous nucleotide sharing, were excluded from co-occurrence clustering. The source is immuneACCESS, and TCRdb retained only in-frame sequences with V and J called. Part of the clones is not carried over; for the studies checked, unresolved V genes explain less than half of this, and the remainder is unexplained. That table is the source of V, J and clone size, and D and trimming were worked out from the DNA. The table for this sample records about 210,000 clones. Approximately 0.98% of the sample goes to the ten largest clones.

The cohort comprised several hundred healthy bone marrow donors. Cohort members were all nominally healthy when sampled, although unrecorded immune exposures were likely present. The donor was CMV seropositive and was included in the group of some 290 seropositive cohort members. Every donor gave a peripheral blood sample, and the peripheral blood mononuclear cells from that sample were used for TCR beta sequencing. The Qiagen DNeasy Blood Extraction Kit was used to extract genomic DNA from the blood cell samples. Here is what the overall study found, with its caveats: For the cohort, immune exposure information was limited to CMV serostatus. Most TCR sequences were seen in very few donors, while some public TCRs were found in many individuals. In a later genetic analysis, fewer N-insertions in productive TCRs were reported among donors in an Asian-associated ancestry cluster than the roughly 640-donor mean. An earlier analysis of some 560 of the donors showed that most TCR beta V segments appeared in productive rearrangements either about 87% or about 30% of the time, which broadly matched IMGT annotations. In vitro tests confirmed that a few of the cytomegalovirus-associated TCR beta chains recognize cytomegalovirus antigens. The study listed 170 or so TCR beta chains as associated with cytomegalovirus. Around 16 rarely observed V segments, including chromosome 9 orphons, were excluded from the earlier analysis of some 590 of the donors because counts were too low. A further reported finding was that TCR beta sequences accurately predicted the HLA-A and HLA-B alleles for most subjects in the first cohort. Strong co-occurrence of HLA alleles, especially DR and DQ, made assigning TCR associations to individual alleles difficult. Most CMV-associated TCR beta chains appeared to be HLA-restricted in a later analysis, and the HLA associations seemed to be driven largely by CMV exposure. Linkage disequilibrium might explain the correlated functional status among segregating V segments, but an unknown experimental factor could not be ruled out. A cluster of highly shared sequence variants was judged likely to be a technical artifact of the sequencing pipeline. In both the original and validation cohorts, the classifier was reported to diagnose cytomegalovirus status with high specificity and sensitivity. V-gene and J-gene trimming of TCR beta chains was associated with a missense DCLRE1C variant in a later genetic analysis, and the association was replicated in an independent cohort. HLA typing was unavailable for some donors at each locus, so association tests used only the typed subset. In a later analysis, several top co-occurrence clusters were reported to appear linked to parvovirus B19, influenza, CMV and Epstein-Barr virus. Only TCR beta chains were sequenced in this cohort, and the absence of alpha or paired-chain data limited detectable features. The authors suggested that the approach could potentially be generalized to other disease states and immunological phenotypes. The 87-base-pair reads could not distinguish some IMGT-functional V segments, including TRBV6-2 and TRBV6-3, so those segments were excluded. Sequencing depth was assumed to be roughly uniform across donors in the presence/absence analyses, though that assumption may not hold. Compared with equally common non-associated chains, HLA-associated TCR beta chains in a later analysis were more clonally expanded and had lower generation probabilities. In a later analysis, about 16,000 TCR beta sequences were associated with specific HLA alleles at a false discovery rate of 0.05. A later analysis found that TCR association rates varied across HLA loci, with DRB1 alleles showing the most associated TCRs and HLA-C alleles the fewest.

The germline V gene gives CDR1 as SNHLY and CDR2 as FYNNEI. V was cut back by 2 bases and J by 0 bases, leaving a gap of 4 bases between them. Including the terminal cysteine and phenylalanine, the CDR3 comprises 13 residues. Just CDR3 DNA is preserved here, 39 bases in frame from base 1. Sequencing was carried out using PBMCs. This clonotype was obtained from a woman aged 30 to 39 in good health and CMV-seropositive. The chain couples TRBV2 to TRBJ1-2; the D gene is unclear. The sequence in DNA is TGTGCCAGCAGTGAAAACTCTAACTATGGCTACACCTTC. Its protein product is CASSENSNYGYTF.